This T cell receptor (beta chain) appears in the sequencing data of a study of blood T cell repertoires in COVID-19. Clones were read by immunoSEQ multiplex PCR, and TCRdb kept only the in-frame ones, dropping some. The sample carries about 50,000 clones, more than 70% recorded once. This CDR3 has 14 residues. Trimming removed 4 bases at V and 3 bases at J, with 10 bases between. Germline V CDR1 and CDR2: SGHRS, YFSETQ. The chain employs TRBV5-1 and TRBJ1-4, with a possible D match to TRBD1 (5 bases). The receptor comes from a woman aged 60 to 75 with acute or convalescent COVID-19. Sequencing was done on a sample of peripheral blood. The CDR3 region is CASSLRDSNEKLFF. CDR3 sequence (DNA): TGCGCCAGCAGCCTCAGGGACTCTAATGAAAAACTGTTTTTT.